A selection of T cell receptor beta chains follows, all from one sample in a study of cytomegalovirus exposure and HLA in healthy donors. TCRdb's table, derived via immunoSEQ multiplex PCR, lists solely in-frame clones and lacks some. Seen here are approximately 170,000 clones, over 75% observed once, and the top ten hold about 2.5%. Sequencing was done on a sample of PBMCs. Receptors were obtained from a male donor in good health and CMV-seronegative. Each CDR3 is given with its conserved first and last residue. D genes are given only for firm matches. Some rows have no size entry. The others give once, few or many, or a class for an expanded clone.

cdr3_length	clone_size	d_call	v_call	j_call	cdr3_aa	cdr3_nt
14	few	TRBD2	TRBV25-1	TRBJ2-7	CASGAAGKYDEQYF	TGTGCCAGCGGGGCAGCGGGAAAGTATGACGAGCAGTACTTC
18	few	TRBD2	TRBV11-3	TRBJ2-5	CASSPGTSGGLPQETQYF	TGTGCCAGCAGCCCAGGGACTAGCGGGGGGTTGCCCCAAGAGACCCAGTACTTC
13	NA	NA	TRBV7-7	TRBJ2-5	CASSLDTEETQYF	TGTGCTAGCAGCTTAGACACAGAAGAGACCCAGTACTTC
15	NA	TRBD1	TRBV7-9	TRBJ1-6	CASSLGQGGLIPLHF	TGTGCCAGCAGCCTGGGACAGGGGGGACTCATACCCCTCCACTTT
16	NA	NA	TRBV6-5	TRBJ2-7	CASSYLIQGSQDEQYF	TGTGCCAGCAGTTACCTGATACAGGGATCTCAGGACGAGCAGTACTTC
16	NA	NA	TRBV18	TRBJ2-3	CASSPPFSVVTDTQYF	TGTGCCAGCTCACCACCGTTCTCGGTGGTCACAGATACGCAGTATTTT
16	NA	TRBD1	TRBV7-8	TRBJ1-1	CASSFLPGTGVTEAFF	TGTGCCAGCAGCTTCCTTCCCGGGACAGGGGTCACTGAAGCTTTCTTT
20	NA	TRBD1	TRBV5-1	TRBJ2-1	CASSLALGQGGSGPYNEQFF	TGCGCCAGCAGCTTGGCCCTTGGACAGGGGGGGTCAGGGCCTTACAATGAGCAGTTCTTC
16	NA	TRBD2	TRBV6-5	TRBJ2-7	CASSYSTGLPGYEQYF	TGTGCCAGCAGTTACTCGACGGGACTACCAGGCTACGAGCAGTACTTC
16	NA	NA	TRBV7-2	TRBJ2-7	CASSFLRRGSSYEQYF	TGTGCCAGCAGCTTCCTTCGGCGGGGTAGCTCCTACGAGCAGTACTTC
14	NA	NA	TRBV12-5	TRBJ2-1	CASGLVPGDNEQFF	TGTGCTAGTGGTTTGGTACCGGGAGACAATGAGCAGTTCTTC
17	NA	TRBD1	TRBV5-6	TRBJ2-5	CASSLDFRGPYQETQYF	TGTGCCAGCAGCTTGGACTTCAGGGGGCCGTACCAAGAGACCCAGTACTTC
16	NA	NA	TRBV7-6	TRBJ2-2	CASSLNINDFSGELFF	TGTGCCAGTAGCTTAAATATAAATGACTTCTCCGGGGAGCTGTTTTTT
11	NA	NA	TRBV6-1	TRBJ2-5	CASSPLGVQYF	TGTGCCAGCAGTCCGCTAGGGGTCCAGTACTTC
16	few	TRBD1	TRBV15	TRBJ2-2	CATRLQGALNTGELFF	TGTGCCACCAGGCTACAGGGGGCGCTGAACACCGGGGAGCTGTTTTTT
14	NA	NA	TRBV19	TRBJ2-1	CASNLGPPHNEQFF	TGTGCCAGTAACCTGGGCCCCCCCCACAATGAGCAGTTCTTC
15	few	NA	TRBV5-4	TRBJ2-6	CASSLYRSGANVLTF	TGTGCCAGCAGCCTGTACAGGTCTGGGGCCAACGTCCTGACTTTC
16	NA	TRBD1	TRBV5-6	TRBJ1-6	CASSPGQGSYNSPLHF	TGTGCCAGCAGCCCGGGACAGGGTTCCTATAATTCACCCCTCCACTTT
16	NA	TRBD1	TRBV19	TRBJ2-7	CASGNPNRGEGYEQYF	TGTGCCAGTGGTAATCCGAACAGGGGAGAGGGCTACGAGCAGTACTTC
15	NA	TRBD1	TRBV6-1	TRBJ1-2	CASSGQGDSSGGYTF	TGTGCCAGCAGCGGACAGGGGGATTCTTCAGGTGGCTACACCTTC
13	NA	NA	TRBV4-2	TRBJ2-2	CASSQLDAGELFF	TGTGCCAGCAGCCAATTAGATGCCGGGGAGCTGTTTTTT
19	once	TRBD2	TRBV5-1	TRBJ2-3	CASSSTGTSGGPNTDTQYF	TGCGCCAGCAGCTCAACCGGGACTAGCGGGGGGCCGAACACAGATACGCAGTATTTT
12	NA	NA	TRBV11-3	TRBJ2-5	CASSDTGETQYF	TGTGCCAGCAGCGATACAGGCGAGACCCAGTACTTC
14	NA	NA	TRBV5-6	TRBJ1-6	CASSLGPHNSPLHF	TGTGCCAGCAGCTTGGGGCCGCATAATTCACCCCTCCACTTT
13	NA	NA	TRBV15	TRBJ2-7	CATSKGDIYEQYF	TGTGCCACCAGCAAAGGGGACATCTACGAGCAGTACTTC
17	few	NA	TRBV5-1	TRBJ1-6	CASSLEGGGSYNSPLHF	TGCGCCAGCAGCTTGGAGGGAGGCGGTTCCTATAATTCACCCCTCCACTTT